The TCR beta chain under discussion was sequenced for a study of regulatory T cells in long-lasting Graves disease. Indicated time point: newly diagnosed GD, antithyroid drugs for less than 3 months. The TCR library was made from RNA that had been extracted from PBMCs in TRIzol. CDR1 is SGHTA and CDR2 is FQGTGA in the germline V gene. The CDR3 covers 14 residues. V was clipped by 4 bases and J by 10 bases, with 17 bases between them. Arm-PCR with iRepertoire HTBI primers amplified the CDR3 regions for these TCR beta libraries. TCRdb processed the multiplex PCR reads anew with MiXCR; each CDR3 protein has one entry. The sample lists 200,000 to 250,000 distinct CDR3 sequences, around 20% occurring once. In its sample, this clonotype was seen many times. Its antigen is not identified. Broader study findings: Relative to new patients (roughly 900), persistent patients exhibited greater sharing of public clonotypes (more than 2,500). Less diverse TCR repertoires were seen in persistent Graves' patients than in newly diagnosed ones. Persistent disease was characterized by preferential usage of TRBV28, TRBJ1-2 and TRBJ2-5.

The chain recombines TRBV7-3 with TRBJ2-1; D ambiguous. Source: peripheral blood mononuclear cells (PBMCs), taken at new diagnosis, from a patient treated with antithyroid drugs. This receptor was obtained from a female donor with Graves disease. DNA of the CDR3: TGTGCCAGCAGCTCGGGTGGGTTAGTGGGGGAGCAGTTCTTC. Translated: CASSSGGLVGEQFF.